The source of this T cell receptor beta chain is a study of CD8 T cells in ankylosing spondylitis. This clonotype has ten or more counts. No antigen is known for it. Points from the study as a whole: A subset of motif variants has previously been described in the synovial fluid and blood of reactive arthritis. Peripheral blood held disease-linked clones only at relatively low frequency, and these were CD8+. What appeared characteristic of ankylosing spondylitis blood was a TCR beta motif of 7 or 8 highly homologous variants. Reportedly, matched ankylosing spondylitis synovial fluid was significantly enriched for disease-linked clones.

The V gene's germline CDR1 is DFQATT and CDR2 SNEGSKA (reference sequence). This CDR3 has 14 residues. V lost 3 bases and J 2 bases, leaving 13 bases between the germline ends. MiXCR, applied by TCRdb to the 5' RACE reads, yields one record per CDR3 protein. The sample consists of 200,000 to 300,000 distinct CDR3 sequences, roughly a tenth of them appearing once. The rearrangement joins TRBV20-1 to TRBJ2-5; perhaps TRBD2 as D (6 bases). This clonotype was obtained from a male donor with ankylosing spondylitis or in good health (not recorded which). Sequencing input: blood, either unsorted or a sorted T cell fraction (not recorded which). The CDR3, as DNA: TGCAGTGCTAGGGGGACTCTAGGGCAAGAGACCCAGTACTTC. It encodes CSARGTLGQETQYF.